In this sample, the clone carrying this T cell receptor beta chain turned up a few times. Its matching antigen is unknown. This entry is derived from a study of vaccination and CD4 T cells after COVID-19. Turning to the study itself: Controls had a CEFX pool, an HIV-1 Nef pool, or no peptide added.

Researchers used the Oncomine TCR Beta short-read assay to sequence DNA from cultured CD4+ T cells. Cultured CD4+ T cells yielded the extracted genomic DNA. TCRdb independently ran MiXCR on the PCR reads; one entry per CDR3 protein. Among about 9,700 distinct CDR3 sequences listed, around 42% were seen once. CDR3 length: 16 amino acids. Germline CDR1 is DFQATT and CDR2 is SNEGSKA (reference sequence). Trimming left V 0 bases short and J 1 base short, with 14 bases between. The treatment is: approximately 10-day PBMC culture with coronavirus spike peptide pools or control peptides (ViraFEST assay). The unexposed donor gave CD4+ T cells before the COVID-19 pandemic (2011-2018). Having spent about 10 days in culture, CD4+ T cells were then isolated by negative selection.

Input material: CD4+ T cells from blood, cultured in vitro. The V and J genes are TRBV20-1 and TRBJ2-3; D is tentatively TRBD1 or TRBD2 (5 bases each). This clonotype originated in a human donor in good health. The CDR3 is CSARELGTYRTDTQYF. The CDR3, as DNA: TGCAGTGCTAGAGAACTGGGGACCTACCGCACAGATACGCAGTATTTT.